The 16 T cell receptor beta chains below were found in one sample sequenced in a study of blood T cell repertoires in COVID-19. Clones were read by immunoSEQ multiplex PCR, and TCRdb kept only the in-frame ones, dropping some. The sample consists of some 50,000 clones, about 90% of them appearing once. Sample: peripheral blood. The receptors come from a man between 65 and 85 years old with active COVID-19.

This rearrangement joins TRBV18 to TRBJ1-5; 10 bases are a match to TRBD1. The CDR3 consists of 17 residues. The germline V gene has CDR1 KGHSH and CDR2 LQKENI. J lost 6 bases, V lost 6 bases, and 14 bases had no gene match. The CDR3 bases are TGTGCCAGCTCCCGAGGACAGGGGGGAGTTTCGGTTCAGCCCCAGCATTTT. Translated, it gives CASSRGQGGVSVQPQHF.

The chain carries TRBV10-3 and TRBJ2-2; no clear D gene. CDR1 and CDR2 (germline): ENHRY, SYGVKD. V lost 11 bases and J 0 bases, leaving 13 bases between the germline ends. CDR3 size: 14 residues. The CDR3 region has the DNA TGTGCCTCCTCTAAAAACCCGAACACCGGGGAGCTGTTTTTT. It specifies CASSKNPNTGELFF.

The V call is TRBV6-5, the J call TRBJ2-2, with a possible D match to TRBD2 (5 bases). V was cut by 11 bases and J by 1 base, with 14 bases left in between. The CDR3 spans 14 residues. Per the germline V gene, CDR1 is MNHEY and CDR2 is SVGAGI. CDR3 sequence: CAVRAQMNTGELFF. The CDR3 DNA reads as TGTGCCGTGAGGGCCCAGATGAACACCGGGGAGCTGTTTTTT.

The V and J genes are TRBV7-9 and TRBJ2-7; weak D call: TRBD1 (6 bases). This CDR3 is 14 amino acids long. Trimming removed 1 base from V and 6 bases from J, with 13 bases in between. Per germline, CDR1 SEHNR and CDR2 FQNEAQ (reference sequence). CDR3 bases: TGTGCCAGCAGCTTAGGTGGGGGCGTGAGCGAGCAGTACTTC. Its protein product is CASSLGGGVSEQYF.

The V call is TRBV7-2, the J call TRBJ1-2; tentatively, D is TRBD1 (5 bases). Germline V gives CDR1 SGHTA, CDR2 FQGNSA. V lost 5 bases and J lost 5, with 21 bases in between. This CDR3 spans 16 amino acids. For the CDR3, the DNA is TGTGCCAGCAGCCTTAAAGCGGGGGGGAGCATTTATGGCTACACCTTC. It specifies CASSLKAGGSIYGYTF.

DNA of the CDR3: TGCGCCAGCAGTGGGCAGGGGCTCTCACCCCTCCACTTT. Residues: CASSGQGLSPLHF. The V and J genes are TRBV10-2 and TRBJ1-6; weak D call: TRBD1 (6 bases). CDR3 size: 13 residues. V lost 4 bases and J lost 10, with 11 bases in between. The germline V gene encodes CDR1 WSHSY and CDR2 SAAADI.

V usage is TRBV9 and J usage is TRBJ2-5; D might be TRBD1 (6 bases). The germline V gene encodes CDR1 SGDLS and CDR2 YYNGEE. The V end was cut by 2 bases, the J end by 4 bases, with 18 bases between. The CDR3 is made up of 16 amino acids. The CDR3 DNA reads TGTGCCAGCAGCGTGACAGGATGGGTAGGAAGAGAGACCCAGTACTTC. Protein: CASSVTGWVGRETQYF.

This chain uses TRBV11-2 with TRBJ1-1; 7 bases agree with TRBD1. CDR1 SGHAT and CDR2 FQNNGV come from the germline V gene. The CDR3 has 14 amino acids. Trimming removed 4 bases from V and 4 bases from J; junction bases left unmatched: 6. In DNA form, the CDR3 reads TGTGCCAGCAGCTCAGGGGGGTGGACCACTGAAGCTTTCTTT. Residues: CASSSGGWTTEAFF.

The chain combines TRBV28 with TRBJ1-5, with D possibly matching TRBD1 (5 bases). There are 15 residues in the CDR3. CDR1 is MDHEN and CDR2 is SYDVKM in the germline V gene. The V end was cut by 5 bases, the J end by 5 bases, with 16 bases between. CDR3 region: CASSPGGAVHQPQHF. The CDR3, as DNA: TGTGCCAGCAGTCCTGGTGGGGCAGTGCATCAGCCCCAGCATTTT.

This rearrangement joins TRBV19 to TRBJ2-7, with 10 bases aligning to TRBD1. Per germline, CDR1 LNHDA and CDR2 SQIVND (reference sequence). V was clipped by 4 bases and J by 0 bases; unmatched bases: 6. This CDR3 comprises 16 residues. In DNA form, the CDR3 reads TGTGCCAGTAGTAATCCGGGACAGGGGACCTCCTACGAGCAGTACTTC. Its protein product is CASSNPGQGTSYEQYF.

The V and J genes are TRBV7-9 and TRBJ2-3, with 8 bases identical to TRBD2. CDR1 and CDR2 (germline): SEHNR, FQNEAQ (reference sequence). With 5 bases clipped from V and 4 bases from J, the junction kept 17 bases outside the gene matches. The CDR3 runs 18 residues. The CDR3 loop is CASSPGLRSGGHADTQYF. In DNA form, the CDR3 reads TGTGCCAGCAGCCCAGGCCTACGGAGCGGGGGTCATGCAGATACGCAGTATTTT.

This chain links TRBV4-2 with TRBJ1-1; 7 nucleotides line up with TRBD1. Trimming at V came to 4 bases and at J to 2 bases, leaving 4 bases not matched to a gene. The CDR3 length is 14 residues. Germline V gives CDR1 LGHNA, CDR2 YNFKEQ. The CDR3 spells CASSPHRGNTEAFF. The CDR3 DNA sequence: TGTGCCAGCAGCCCCCACAGGGGAAACACTGAAGCTTTCTTT.

The genes are TRBV11-2 and TRBJ2-5; 8 bases line up with TRBD2. The V and J ends lost 2 bases and 5 bases, in that order; junction bases with no gene match: 4. The germline V gene has CDR1 SGHAT and CDR2 FQNNGV. The CDR3 runs 14 residues. The CDR3 loop reads CASSLRLAMETQYF. The CDR3 bases are TGTGCCAGCAGCTTAAGACTAGCGATGGAGACCCAGTACTTC.

The chain links TRBV5-4 to TRBJ2-1; 11 bases map to TRBD1. The J segment lost 8 bases and the V segment lost 6 bases, leaving 4 bases of the junction unmatched. CDR1 is SGHNT and CDR2 is YYREEE in the germline V gene (reference sequence). This CDR3 has 13 residues. The CDR3 sequence is CASTRDRGDEQFF. CDR3 DNA sequence: TGTGCCAGCACCCGGGACAGGGGGGATGAGCAGTTCTTC.

J is TRBJ1-1 and V is TRBV5-6, with TRBD1 matching over 8 bases. CDR1 is SGHDT and CDR2 is YYEEEE in the germline V gene. V dropped 2 bases and J dropped 7; count of bases not matched to a gene: 7. This CDR3 is 14 amino acids long. The CDR3 here is CASSFARGLGEAFF. As DNA, the CDR3 is TGTGCCAGCAGCTTTGCCAGGGGGCTCGGTGAAGCTTTCTTT.

The rearrangement joins TRBV6-2 or TRBV6-3 to TRBJ2-2; TRBD1 agrees at 8 bases. Germline CDR1 and CDR2: MNHEY and SVGEGT. CDR3 size: 15 residues. The V and J ends lost 5 bases and 1 base, in that order; junction bases with no gene match: 3. Here the CDR3 reads CASSNRGWNTGELFF. CDR3 nucleotide sequence: TGTGCCAGCAGTAACAGGGGGTGGAACACCGGGGAGCTGTTTTTT.